These 27 T cell receptor beta chains were all obtained from the same sample, sequenced in a study of blood T cell repertoires in COVID-19 (TCRdb year 2020). The method behind the library was the immunoSEQ multiplex PCR assay. TCRdb carries this immuneACCESS record with in-frame sequences only. Its versions omit some clonotypes, under half of them owing to an unresolved V gene in the studies checked, with the rest unexplained. The sample table contains roughly 45,000 clones; only one count was recorded for 70% to 90% of them. Jointly, the top ten make up 5% to 7% of the sample. Sequencing was performed on peripheral blood. The receptor set was obtained from a middle-aged man with active COVID-19.

The chain carries TRBV6-4 and TRBJ2-1, with 9 bases identical to TRBD1. Unmatched junction bases numbered 12, after V lost 3 bases and J lost 3 bases. Germline CDR1 is MRHNA and CDR2 is SNTAGT. The CDR3 is made up of 18 amino acids. CDR3 bases: TGTGCCAGCAGTGAAACGGGGGGACAGGGAGGAAACTACAATGAGCAGTTCTTC. Translating gives CASSETGGQGGNYNEQFF.

V and J are TRBV5-8 and TRBJ2-1, with 8 positions matching TRBD1. The V gene end was trimmed by 6 bases and the J gene end by 7 bases; junction bases not matched to a gene: 18. This CDR3 spans 17 amino acids. Germline CDR1 SGHTS, CDR2 YDEGEE. CDR3 sequence: CASTRGHGDRGANEQFF. The CDR3 DNA sequence: TGTGCCAGCACCCGAGGTCATGGAGACAGGGGAGCGAATGAGCAGTTCTTC.

The chain carries TRBV6-6 and TRBJ2-3, with 7 nucleotides matching TRBD1. Germline V gene sequence: CDR1 MNHNY, CDR2 SVGAGI (reference sequence). Losses at the gene ends were 2 bases for V and 4 bases for J; bases not matched to a gene: 3. The CDR3 contains 14 residues. The CDR3 reads CASSYPQGADTQYF. The CDR3 DNA follows: TGTGCCAGCAGTTACCCGCAGGGGGCAGATACGCAGTATTTT.

The chain combines TRBV21-1 with TRBJ2-7; no DNA check was done on the table's D call, TRBD1. TRBV21-1 is listed as a pseudogene. The CDR3 is 10 amino acids. CDR3 amino acids: CASRQYEQYF. The CDR3 DNA is TGTGCCAGCAGACAGTACGAGCAGTACTTC.

The rearrangement uses TRBV7-3 and TRBJ2-7; 9 bases match TRBD2. The germline V gene encodes CDR1 SGHTA and CDR2 FQGTGA. V gave up 5 bases and J gave up 7 bases; unmatched junction bases: 6. This CDR3 is 13 amino acids long. The CDR3 coding sequence is TGTGCCAGCAGCGTGGGACTAGCAGGGGAGCAGTACTTC. It specifies CASSVGLAGEQYF.

The chain joins TRBV4-3 to TRBJ2-3; D call uncertain. CDR1 is LGHNA and CDR2 is YSLEER in the germline V gene. Trimming pared 4 bases from V and 3 bases from J, leaving 8 bases between. The CDR3 runs to 13 residues. The CDR3 DNA reads TGCGCCAGCAGCCTACTACTAACAGATACGCAGTATTTT. This codes for CASSLLLTDTQYF.

The chain is built from TRBV7-2 and TRBJ1-6, with 10 bases that match TRBD1. V shed 0 bases, J shed 5 bases, and the junction held 4 bases outside the gene matches. This CDR3 has 17 residues. Germline V gene sequence: CDR1 SGHTA, CDR2 FQGNSA. CDR3 amino acids: CASSLAATGGNNSPLHF. CDR3 nucleotides: TGTGCCAGCAGCTTAGCTGCGACAGGGGGCAATAATTCACCCCTCCACTTT.

The rearrangement links TRBV4-3 to TRBJ2-3; the match to TRBD2 covers 14 bases. The ends lost 1 base at V and 7 bases at J; junction bases unmatched: 10. Germline V gene sequence: CDR1 LGHNA, CDR2 YSLEER. This CDR3 spans 18 amino acids. The CDR3 region has the DNA TGCGCCAGCAGCCAAGGGTTTGGGACTAGCGGGGGCGCGAATACGCAGTATTTT. It yields the protein CASSQGFGTSGGANTQYF.

The V gene is TRBV6-6, the J gene TRBJ2-7; TRBD2 aligns across 7 bases. V trimming: 2 bases; J trimming: 2 bases; junction bases outside the gene matches: 0. Per the germline V gene, CDR1 is MNHNY and CDR2 is SVGAGI (reference sequence). The CDR3 runs 13 residues. CDR3: CASSYGLAYEQYF. In DNA form, the CDR3 reads TGTGCCAGCAGTTACGGACTAGCCTACGAGCAGTACTTC.

The J gene is TRBJ1-1, the V gene TRBV6-1, with D unresolved. CDR1 and CDR2 (germline): MNHNS, SASEGT. The CDR3 is 12 residues long. Trimming stripped 3 bases from V and 5 bases from J, with 7 bases between. The CDR3 DNA follows: TGTGCCAGCAGTGAGACGGGGACTGAAGCTTTCTTT. Its protein product is CASSETGTEAFF.

The V and J genes are TRBV7-9 and TRBJ2-7; D may be TRBD2 (5 bases). The CDR3 extends over 13 amino acids. Germline lookup yields CDR1 SEHNR and CDR2 FQNEAQ (reference sequence). Trimming left V 3 bases short and J 4 bases short, with 10 bases between. CDR3 residues: CASSFLTGYEQYF. The CDR3 region has the DNA TGTGCCAGCAGCTTCTTGACGGGATACGAGCAGTACTTC.

The rearrangement links TRBV9 to TRBJ1-3; D is ambiguous. The CDR3 totals 11 residues. The V end lost 5 bases, the J end lost 4 bases, and 4 bases lay between the germline ends. Germline CDR1 SGDLS, CDR2 YYNGEE. CDR3 nucleotides: TGTGCCAGCAGAACAGGAAACACCATATATTTT. It specifies CASRTGNTIYF.

The chain has TRBV7-9 and TRBJ1-4; tentative D call: TRBD1 (5 bases). The CDR3 is 16 amino acids. In germline, CDR1 is SEHNR, CDR2 FQNEAQ (reference sequence). V lost 1 base and J lost 2, with 11 bases in between. This CDR3 reads CASSLGSGMTNEKLFF. The CDR3 DNA is TGTGCCAGCAGCTTAGGATCAGGGATGACTAATGAAAAACTGTTTTTT. Full variable domain (missing parts from reference TRBV7-9 and TRBJ1-4): DTGVSQNPRHKITKRGQNVTFRCDPISEHNRLYWYRQTLGQGPEFLTYFQNEAQLEKSRLLSDRFSAERPKGSFSTLEIQRTEQGDSAMYLCASSLGSGMTNEKLFFGSGTQLSVL.

The sample holds one count of this clone. The V and J genes are TRBV6-2 or TRBV6-3 and TRBJ2-3; D uncertain. Germline loops: CDR1 MNHEY, CDR2 SVGEGT. V was shortened by 2 bases and J by 2 bases, with 8 bases between the two germline ends. This CDR3 is built from 14 residues. CDR3 nucleotide sequence: TGTGCCAGCAGTTACGTAGCCCCCACAGATACGCAGTATTTT. Translating gives CASSYVAPTDTQYF.

The V gene is TRBV27, the J gene TRBJ2-3; D might be TRBD2 (6 bases). Trimming pared 6 bases from V and 0 bases from J, leaving 10 bases between. CDR3 size: 14 residues. CDR1 and CDR2 from the germline V gene are MNHEY and SMNVEV (reference sequence). The CDR3 DNA reads TGTGCCAGCAGCCCCGGGACTAGCACAGATACGCAGTATTTT. Translating gives CASSPGTSTDTQYF.

This sequence joins TRBV6-1 and TRBJ2-3; no definite D call. V was pared by 1 base and J by 3 bases, with 5 bases between. Per germline, CDR1 MNHNS and CDR2 SASEGT. CDR3 length equals 13 residues. Here the CDR3 reads CASSEVVTDTQYF. CDR3 DNA sequence: TGTGCCAGCAGTGAAGTCGTGACAGATACGCAGTATTTT.

V and J are TRBV10-3 and TRBJ2-1; possible D gene TRBD1, 5 bases. The CDR3 extends over 14 amino acids. Trimming cost V 3 bases and J 4 bases, with 10 bases left between them. Germline V gene lookup returns CDR1 ENHRY and CDR2 SYGVKD. This CDR3 is CAISEVSGYNEQFF. CDR3 DNA sequence: TGTGCCATCAGTGAAGTCTCAGGGTACAATGAGCAGTTCTTC.

V and J are TRBV27 and TRBJ2-1; D remains ambiguous. The CDR3 spans 17 residues. Germline loops: CDR1 MNHEY, CDR2 SMNVEV (reference sequence). The V end was cut by 0 bases, the J end by 0 bases, with 12 bases between. CDR3 sequence reads: CASSLSRIIVSYNEQFF. The CDR3 region has the DNA TGTGCCAGCAGTTTATCGCGAATTATAGTCTCCTACAATGAGCAGTTCTTC.

V gene TRBV18 combines with J gene TRBJ1-2, with TRBD1 as a possible D gene (6 bases). The CDR3 runs to 16 residues. The germline V gene has CDR1 KGHSH and CDR2 LQKENI. V lost 0 bases to trimming and J lost 4 bases, with 15 bases between them. This CDR3 is CASSPPSRQALYGYTF. The CDR3 DNA reads as TGTGCCAGCTCACCACCGTCACGACAGGCCCTCTATGGCTACACCTTC.

This clone was counted once. The chain carries TRBV4-1 and TRBJ1-5; the D is unclear. Germline CDR1 MGHRA, CDR2 YSYEKL. The CDR3 is 15 residues long. Trimming left V 2 bases short and J 1 base short, with 9 bases between. For the CDR3, the DNA is TGCGCCAGCAGCCAATTCGACACGAGCAATCAGCCCCAGCATTTT. As protein: CASSQFDTSNQPQHF.

The chain links TRBV5-1 to TRBJ2-7, with a possible D match to TRBD1 (6 bases). This CDR3 comprises 15 residues. Trimming removed 4 bases at V and 2 bases at J, with 16 bases between. Germline V gene data show CDR1 as SGHRS and CDR2 as YFSETQ. As DNA, the CDR3 is TGCGCCAGCAGCGTCGGACAGACAAATACCTACGAGCAGTACTTC. Its protein is CASSVGQTNTYEQYF.

This chain connects TRBV7-9 to TRBJ2-5; D may be TRBD1 (5 bases). From germline, CDR1 is SEHNR and CDR2 FQNEAQ (reference sequence). V shed 1 base and J shed 3 bases, with 15 bases lying between them. The CDR3 has 16 amino acids. The CDR3 sequence: CASSLVSAGLKETQYF. Written as DNA, the CDR3 is TGTGCCAGCAGCTTAGTCTCGGCAGGGCTGAAAGAGACCCAGTACTTC.

This rearrangement joins TRBV5-5 to TRBJ1-2; D might be TRBD1 (5 bases). The CDR3 is 14 residues long. The V and J ends lost 4 bases and 0 bases respectively, with 10 bases between them. From germline, CDR1 is SGHKS and CDR2 YYEKEE (reference sequence). The CDR3 DNA reads TGTGCCAGCAGCCTGACAGCTACTAACTATGGCTACACCTTC. Amino acids: CASSLTATNYGYTF.

The gene calls are TRBV7-3 and TRBJ2-2, with TRBD2 matching 7 bases. The V gene end was trimmed by 5 bases and the J gene end by 5 bases; junction bases not matched to a gene: 11. This CDR3 contains 16 residues. CDR1 and CDR2 from the germline V gene are SGHTA and FQGTGA. In DNA form, the CDR3 reads TGTGCCAGCAGCCCGGCCGGGACTACCCAAACCGGGGAGCTGTTTTTT. Its protein product is CASSPAGTTQTGELFF.

The chain has TRBV6-2 or TRBV6-3 and TRBJ2-7, with a weak D call TRBD2 (6 bases). The germline V gene has CDR1 MNHEY and CDR2 SVGEGT. The CDR3 runs 15 residues. V lost 2 bases, J lost 1 base, and 12 bases lay in between. The CDR3 region has the DNA TGTGCCAGCAGTTACGAGGGAGCGGGTTCCTACGAGCAGTACTTC. This codes for CASSYEGAGSYEQYF.

Notes on this clone: The identical CDR3 is also encoded by other nucleotide sequences in the sample. The chain recombines TRBV11-1 with TRBJ2-3; 11 bases map to TRBD2. The germline gives CDR1 SGHAT, CDR2 FQDESV (reference sequence). V was pared by 3 bases and J by 4 bases, with 6 bases of the junction left unmatched. The CDR3 spans 16 residues. In nucleotides, the CDR3 is TGTGCCAGCAGCTTTCTCACTAGCGGGGGAGCAGATACGCAGTATTTT. The encoded protein is CASSFLTSGGADTQYF.

The genes are TRBV19 and TRBJ2-4, with D possibly matching TRBD1 (6 bases). V was shortened by 0 bases and J by 1 base, with 19 bases between the two germline ends. The CDR3 is 19 residues long. Germline loops: CDR1 LNHDA, CDR2 SQIVND (reference sequence). CDR3: CASSIDLQGQKMAKNIQYF. The CDR3, as DNA: TGTGCCAGTAGTATAGATCTGCAGGGACAAAAAATGGCCAAAAACATTCAGTACTTC.